Listed here are 18 T cell receptor beta chains from one sample, sequenced in a study of persistence of HIV-infected CD4 T cells. Stimulation used 10 ug/mL lysate from CMV-infected fibroblasts. CD4+ T cells upregulating both CD40 ligand and CD69 were sorted as responding cells. The immunoSEQ assay was version 4, run in survey mode. Clones were sequenced by immunoSEQ multiplex PCR, and TCRdb holds only the in-frame ones, with some missing. The table records 5,500 to 8,500 clones, 70% to 80% of them present only once. No antigen has been assigned to these receptors. Specimen: CD4+ T cells sorted from PBMCs after roughly 18-hour stimulation, collected from a patient who received antiretroviral therapy. These TCRs come from an adult woman with HIV who was CMV-seropositive.

The chain carries TRBV5-4 and TRBJ2-1, with 7 bases fitting TRBD1. V trimming: 4 bases; J trimming: 9 bases; junction bases outside the gene matches: 16. CDR1 is SGHNT and CDR2 is YYREEE in the germline V gene (reference sequence). CDR3 length: 16 amino acids. The CDR3: CASSPRGTRPLGEQFF. CDR3 nucleotide sequence: TGTGCCAGCAGCCCCAGGGGGACCAGGCCCCTTGGTGAGCAGTTCTTC.

The chain is built from TRBV30 and TRBJ1-6; 7 nucleotides align to TRBD1. After removal of 3 bases from V and 10 bases from J, the junction contained 9 bases not matched to a gene. The CDR3 is 14 residues long. Germline V gene sequence: CDR1 GTSNPN, CDR2 SVGIG (reference sequence). DNA for the CDR3: TGTGCCTGGAGCGGTACAGGGGTCGGGTCACCCCTCCACTTT. Protein product: CAWSGTGVGSPLHF.

The gene calls are TRBV18 and TRBJ2-1; 10 bases are shared with TRBD1. Trimming took 5 bases from V and 0 from J; bases not matched to a gene: 7. Germline V gene data show CDR1 as KGHSH and CDR2 as LQKENI. This CDR3 region has 17 residues. CDR3 bases: TGTGCCAGCTCAGCCATCGACAGGGGGCTCTCCTACAATGAGCAGTTCTTC. Amino acid sequence: CASSAIDRGLSYNEQFF. The full variable domain, rest sourced from reference TRBV18 and TRBJ2-1, is NAGVMQNPRHLVRRRGQEARLRCSPMKGHSHVYWYRQLPEEGLKFMVYLQKENIIDESGMPKERFSAEFPKEGPSILRIQQVVRGDSAAYFCASSAIDRGLSYNEQFFGPGTRLTVL.

The chain recombines TRBV3-1 (or the pseudogene TRBV3-2) with TRBJ1-6, with no clear D. The V end lost 5 bases, the J end lost 5 bases, and 13 bases lay between the germline ends. The V gene's germline CDR1 is LGHDT and CDR2 YNNKEL (reference sequence). The CDR3 sequence is 15 residues long. The chain's CDR3 is CASSFSTGNNSPLHF. CDR3 DNA: TGTGCCAGCAGCTTCTCAACGGGTAATAATTCACCCCTCCACTTT.

The J gene is TRBJ1-1, the V gene TRBV13, with 8 nucleotides matching TRBD1. This CDR3 has 14 residues. J gave up 7 bases and V 0 bases, and 4 bases lay outside the gene matches. Germline CDR1 is PRHDT and CDR2 is FYEKMQ (reference sequence). For the CDR3, the DNA is TGTGCCAGCAGCTTAGGGGGACAGGCCAGTGAAGCTTTCTTT. Translated, it gives CASSLGGQASEAFF.

The chain is built from TRBV29-1 and TRBJ1-1; D is possibly TRBD1 (5 bases). CDR3 length equals 14 residues. The germline CDR1 and CDR2 sequences are SQVTM and ANQGSEA. V gave up 4 bases and J gave up 0 bases, with 12 bases separating them. CDR3 sequence (DNA): TGCAGCGTTGCGGCGGGGCAGTTGAACACTGAAGCTTTCTTT. This gives the protein CSVAAGQLNTEAFF.

The chain employs TRBV10-3 and TRBJ2-3, with 8 bases identical to TRBD2. The CDR3 sequence is 15 residues long. Germline-derived CDR1 and CDR2 are ENHRY and SYGVKD. V lost 4 bases to trimming and J lost 0 bases; unmatched junction nucleotides: 3. CDR3 amino acids: CAISGSSGSTDTQYF. In DNA, the CDR3 is TGTGCCATCAGTGGATCTAGCGGGAGCACAGATACGCAGTATTTT.

This clone was seen once. The V and J genes are TRBV13 and TRBJ1-2; D unclear. Germline loops: CDR1 PRHDT, CDR2 FYEKMQ (reference sequence). V lost 4 bases, J lost 6 bases, and 21 bases lay in between. The CDR3 runs 16 residues. The CDR3 DNA is TGTGCCAGCAGCTACGACCAAACTGGGAGGAGGGATGGCTACACCTTC. It is translated as CASSYDQTGRRDGYTF. Variable domain in full (rest from reference TRBV13 and TRBJ1-2): AAGVIQSPRHLIKEKRETATLKCYPIPRHDTVYWYQQGPGQDPQFLISFYEKMQSDKGSIPDRFSAQQFSDYHSELNMSSLELGDSALYFCASSYDQTGRRDGYTFGSGTRLTVV.

This clone was seen only a few times. The V gene is TRBV7-9, the J gene TRBJ2-1; 9 nucleotides line up with TRBD1. CDR3 length: 13 residues. J lost 8 bases, V lost 5 bases, and 4 bases had no gene match. Germline loops: CDR1 SEHNR, CDR2 FQNEAQ (reference sequence). The DNA of the CDR3 is TGTGCCAGCAGCGAGGACAGGGGTCATGAGCAGTTCTTC. Translation: CASSEDRGHEQFF.

The chain uses TRBV29-1 and TRBJ2-2; D not resolved. This CDR3 spans 12 amino acids. CDR1 SQVTM and CDR2 ANQGSEA come from the germline V gene. V lost 7 bases, J lost 8 bases, and 14 bases lay in between. The chain's CDR3 is CSALRAAGELFF. CDR3 in DNA: TGCAGCGCCCTAAGGGCGGCGGGGGAGCTGTTTTTT.

This chain connects TRBV5-6 to TRBJ2-3; tentatively, D is TRBD2 (5 bases). Germline V CDR1 and CDR2: SGHDT, YYEEEE. Trimming took 0 bases from V and 0 from J, leaving 11 bases between them. The CDR3 extends over 16 amino acids. For the CDR3, the DNA is TGTGCCAGCAGCTTGGAGGTGGCGGGCAGCACAGATACGCAGTATTTT. Its protein is CASSLEVAGSTDTQYF.

The V call is TRBV18, the J call TRBJ2-7; 8 nucleotides line up with TRBD2. Germline V gives CDR1 KGHSH, CDR2 LQKENI. This CDR3 region has 15 residues. With 0 bases clipped from V and 6 bases from J, the junction kept 7 bases outside the gene matches. CDR3 region: CASSPPVGLVAEQYF. The DNA for the CDR3 is TGTGCCAGCTCACCACCGGTGGGACTAGTAGCCGAGCAGTACTTC.

The chain carries TRBV5-8 and TRBJ1-4, with a possible D match to TRBD1 (6 bases). V dropped 4 bases and J dropped 0 bases, with 13 bases sitting between them. The CDR3 consists of 16 residues. Germline lookup yields CDR1 SGHTS and CDR2 YDEGEE. This chain's CDR3 is CASSRGRGTTNEKLFF. DNA of the CDR3: TGTGCCAGCAGCAGGGGGAGGGGCACAACTAATGAAAAACTGTTTTTT. Full variable domain (missing parts from reference TRBV5-8 and TRBJ1-4): EAGVTQSPTHLIKTRGQQATLRCSPISGHTSVYWYQQALGLGLQFLLWYDEGEERNRGNFPPRFSGRQFPNYSSELNVNALELEDSALYLCASSRGRGTTNEKLFFGSGTQLSVL.

This rearrangement joins TRBV27 to TRBJ2-7; 8 bases fit TRBD2. Germline lookup yields CDR1 MNHEY and CDR2 SMNVEV (reference sequence). The ends lost 2 bases at V and 4 bases at J; junction bases unmatched: 7. This CDR3 comprises 15 residues. CDR3 DNA sequence: TGTGCCAGCAGTTTAGGGCTAGCGGGCTTTTACGAGCAGTACTTC. It encodes CASSLGLAGFYEQYF.

The chain employs TRBV24-1 and TRBJ2-5, with D possibly TRBD2 on 6 matching bases. Trimming removed 3 bases from V and 4 bases from J, with 17 bases in between. The CDR3 totals 16 residues. Germline V gene sequence: CDR1 KGHDR, CDR2 SFDVKD. The CDR3 bases are TGTGCCACCAGTGATCCTCGGGGCGGGACGGTAGAGACCCAGTACTTC. Translated: CATSDPRGGTVETQYF.

This clone was recorded once. The chain links TRBV5-1 to TRBJ2-5, with D maybe TRBD1 (6 bases). The CDR3 runs 15 residues. V shed 2 bases and J shed 0 bases, with 11 bases lying between them. The germline gives CDR1 SGHRS, CDR2 YFSETQ. This CDR3 reads CASSLQGKHQETQYF. The CDR3 DNA is TGCGCCAGCAGCTTACAGGGCAAACACCAAGAGACCCAGTACTTC.

This clone was detected once. The chain recombines TRBV7-3 with TRBJ1-2; D remains unclear. The germline CDR1 and CDR2 sequences are SGHTA and FQGTGA. The CDR3 contains 12 residues. The V end was cut by 5 bases, the J end by 8 bases, with 12 bases between. The CDR3 sequence is CASSAASSGYTF. The DNA for the CDR3 is TGTGCCAGCAGCGCCGCCTCGAGCGGCTACACCTTC.

The gene calls are TRBV5-5 and TRBJ2-7; weak D call: TRBD1 (6 bases). The CDR3 totals 15 residues. Germline loops: CDR1 SGHKS, CDR2 YYEKEE (reference sequence). The V end was cut by 0 bases, the J end by 4 bases, with 14 bases between. The CDR3 sequence: CASSLGPDRRYEQYF. The DNA for the CDR3 is TGTGCCAGCAGCTTGGGTCCGGACAGACGATACGAGCAGTACTTC. Full variable domain (remainder filled in from reference TRBV5-5 and TRBJ2-7): DAGVTQSPTHLIKTRGQQVTLRCSPISGHKSVSWYQQVLGQGPQFIFQYYEKEERGRGNFPDRFSARQFPNYSSELNVNALLLGDSALYLCASSLGPDRRYEQYFGPGTRLTVT.